These 17 T cell receptor beta chains were sequenced from one sample in a study of blood T cell repertoires in COVID-19. The repertoire was sequenced with immunoSEQ multiplex PCR; TCRdb's copy has only in-frame clones and lacks some. This sample has around 130,000 clones, with 86% found just once. The sequenced sample was peripheral blood. These receptors all stem from a man aged 35 to 55 with acute or convalescent COVID-19.

The rearrangement links TRBV19 to TRBJ2-5, with 12 bases matching TRBD2. CDR3 length: 18 amino acids. Germline V gives CDR1 LNHDA, CDR2 SQIVND (reference sequence). With V trimmed by 3 bases and J by 2 bases, 10 bases remained unmatched. CDR3 coding DNA: TGTGCCAGTAGTATGACTAGCGGGAGAGACTGGGCTCAAGAGACCCAGTACTTC. It is translated as CASSMTSGRDWAQETQYF.

The chain is built from TRBV29-1 and TRBJ1-2; 7 bases are a match to TRBD1. From germline, CDR1 is SQVTM and CDR2 ANQGSEA. The CDR3 spans 14 residues. The J segment lost 5 bases and the V segment lost 3 bases, leaving 9 bases of the junction unmatched. The CDR3 region has the DNA TGCAGCGTTGAGACAGGGATTGGACTATATGGCTACACCTTC. Translated: CSVETGIGLYGYTF.

This chain connects TRBV5-3 to TRBJ1-5; unclear D gene. TRBV5-3 is classed as an ORF, of uncertain function. Trimming stripped 10 bases from V and 0 bases from J, with 17 bases between. This CDR3 is built from 15 residues. CDR3 region: CAEGRGLYSNQPQHF. As DNA, the CDR3 is TGTGCCGAGGGCCGAGGTCTGTATAGCAATCAGCCCCAGCATTTT.

The chain combines TRBV15 with TRBJ1-4, with a weak D call TRBD1 (5 bases). The length of the CDR3 is 13 residues. CDR1 is LNHNV, CDR2 YYDKDF, per germline (reference sequence). V was pared by 1 base and J by 7 bases, with 7 bases between. CDR3 in DNA: TGTGCCACCAGCAGAGTCGGGGGTGAAAAACTGTTTTTT. It encodes CATSRVGGEKLFF.

The rearrangement joins TRBV9 to TRBJ1-6; the match to TRBD1 covers 7 bases. The germline V gene encodes CDR1 SGDLS and CDR2 YYNGEE. The CDR3 loop spans 14 amino acids. J gave up 8 bases and V 1 base, and 3 bases lay outside the gene matches. The CDR3 DNA reads TGTGCCAGCAGCGTACGACAGGGAGATTCACCCCTCCACTTT. This codes for CASSVRQGDSPLHF.

This chain links TRBV5-8 with TRBJ1-5; maybe TRBD1 (5 bases). From germline, CDR1 is SGHTS and CDR2 YDEGEE. This CDR3 region has 14 residues. V was pared by 2 bases and J by 10 bases, with 16 bases between. CDR3: CASSFDEERGPQHF. CDR3 nucleotide sequence: TGTGCCAGCAGCTTTGATGAGGAAAGGGGCCCCCAGCATTTT.

The chain links TRBV19 to TRBJ2-1, with 7 bases lining up with TRBD2. The CDR3 length is 15 residues. Germline V gives CDR1 LNHDA, CDR2 SQIVND (reference sequence). The junction had 4 bases not matched to a gene; V was cut back by 1 base and J by 4 bases. The chain's CDR3 is CASSIGGSGYNEQFF. The CDR3 DNA follows: TGTGCCAGTAGTATAGGCGGGAGTGGGTACAATGAGCAGTTCTTC. Based on the CDR3 plus reference TRBV19 and TRBJ2-1, the full variable domain is DGGITQSPKYLFRKEGQNVTLSCEQNLNHDAMYWYRQDPGQGLRLIYYSQIVNDFQKGDIAEGYSVSREKKESFPLTVTSAQKNPTAFYLCASSIGGSGYNEQFFGPGTRLTVL.

V and J are TRBV6-5 and TRBJ2-1, with 7 nucleotides matching TRBD1. This CDR3 is built from 15 residues. V dropped 10 bases and J dropped 2; count of bases not matched to a gene: 11. CDR1 is MNHEY and CDR2 is SVGAGI in the germline V gene. CDR3 sequence: CATTRRGGAYNEQFF. The CDR3 DNA follows: TGTGCCACAACCCGGAGAGGGGGCGCCTACAATGAGCAGTTCTTC.

The rearrangement links TRBV19 to TRBJ2-1; unclear D gene. CDR1 and CDR2 from the germline V gene are LNHDA and SQIVND (reference sequence). This CDR3 spans 12 amino acids. V was clipped by 7 bases and J by 2 bases, with 6 bases between them. The CDR3 nucleotides read TGTGCCAGTAAAGCCACCTACAATGAGCAGTTCTTC. This translates into CASKATYNEQFF. The full variable domain, in which reference TRBV19 and TRBJ2-1 provide the parts outside the CDR3, is DGGITQSPKYLFRKEGQNVTLSCEQNLNHDAMYWYRQDPGQGLRLIYYSQIVNDFQKGDIAEGYSVSREKKESFPLTVTSAQKNPTAFYLCASKATYNEQFFGPGTRLTVL.

J is TRBJ2-7 and V is TRBV6-5, with a weak D call TRBD1 (6 bases). Trimming took 8 bases from V and 3 from J, leaving 8 bases between them. The CDR3 sequence is 11 residues long. Per the germline V gene, CDR1 is MNHEY and CDR2 is SVGAGI. The CDR3 DNA reads TGTGCCAGCGGACAGTTCTACGAGCAGTACTTC. This sequence encodes CASGQFYEQYF.

This chain uses TRBV5-1 with TRBJ2-7; D not certain. There are 14 residues in the CDR3. The V gene lost 0 bases and the J gene lost 1 base, with 8 bases spanning the gap. Germline CDR1 and CDR2: SGHRS and YFSETQ. CDR3 residues: CASSLDVRSYEQYF. The CDR3 nucleotides read TGCGCCAGCAGCTTGGATGTCAGGTCCTACGAGCAGTACTTC.

This clone was seen more than once but under ten times. The rearrangement uses TRBV13 and TRBJ2-7; D may be TRBD1 (7 bases). Germline-derived CDR1 and CDR2 are PRHDT and FYEKMQ (reference sequence). The CDR3 loop spans 14 amino acids. V lost 5 bases, J lost 0 bases, and 11 bases lay in between. CDR3 sequence reads: CASSRQGGSYEQYF. As DNA, the CDR3 is TGTGCCAGCAGCCGCCAGGGGGGCTCCTACGAGCAGTACTTC.

This clone has just a few counts. This sequence joins TRBV5-1 and TRBJ2-7, with 9 bases identical to TRBD2. V trimming: 5 bases; J trimming: 6 bases; junction bases outside the gene matches: 6. The CDR3 consists of 13 residues. Germline CDR1 and CDR2: SGHRS and YFSETQ. The CDR3, as DNA: TGCGCCAGCAGAGGTAGCGGGAGCTCCGAGCAGTACTTC. Amino acid sequence: CASRGSGSSEQYF.

The V gene is TRBV5-8, the J gene TRBJ2-2, with 9 nucleotides matching TRBD2. The CDR3 contains 17 residues. V was pared by 3 bases and J by 0 bases, with 6 bases of the junction left unmatched. From germline, CDR1 is SGHTS and CDR2 YDEGEE. The CDR3 reads CASSSELAGANTGELFF. As DNA, the CDR3 is TGTGCCAGCAGCTCAGAATTAGCGGGGGCGAACACCGGGGAGCTGTTTTTT.

In its sample, this clone was seen once. At one boundary the junction diverges from the germline segment, which might be a read error. This chain joins TRBV29-1 and TRBJ1-1; possibly TRBD1 for D (6 bases). The CDR3 has 13 amino acids. From germline, CDR1 is SQVTM and CDR2 ANQGSEA. The CDR3 protein is CSVPGQGNPEAFF. The CDR3 nucleotides read TGCAGCGTCCCCGGTCAGGGGAACCCTGAAGCTTTCTTT.

This chain links TRBV11-3 with TRBJ2-1; D remains unclear. From germline, CDR1 is SGHNT and CDR2 YENEEA. V lost 3 bases to trimming and J lost 4 bases, with 10 bases between them. This CDR3 spans 14 amino acids. CDR3 nucleotides: TGTGCCAGCAGCTTTCGGAGCTGGTACAATGAGCAGTTCTTC. The encoded protein is CASSFRSWYNEQFF.

This clone was seen a single time. The chain joins TRBV3-1 (or the pseudogene TRBV3-2) to TRBJ1-4; no clear D. The CDR3 covers 14 residues. Germline lookup yields CDR1 LGHDT and CDR2 YNNKEL (reference sequence). The ends were cut back, 1 base at V and 4 bases at J, with 7 bases in the middle. CDR3 nucleotide sequence: TGTGCCAGCAGCCAAGCTCACAGTAATGAAAAACTGTTTTTT. It is translated as CASSQAHSNEKLFF.